The present entry profiles one T cell receptor (beta chain) with its context. What it binds is not known. The PCR used 60 Vbeta and 13 Jbeta primers. Only in-frame clones appear in the TCRdb table, and some are missing; sequencing was by immunoSEQ multiplex PCR. The sample carries about 140,000 clones, 65% to 80% recorded once. The record originates from a study of cytomegalovirus exposure and HLA in healthy donors. Regarding the study as a whole: A later analysis, which compared TCR beta chains of equal frequency, found the HLA-associated ones more clonally expanded. Presence/absence comparisons presumed near-even sequencing depth among donors.

Germline V CDR1 and CDR2: MNHNS, SASEGT. V shed 2 bases and J shed 2 bases, with 10 bases lying between them. The CDR3 is 15 residues long. Sequencing was done on a sample of PBMCs. The clonotype was recovered from a man between 40 and 49 years old in good health and CMV-seropositive. This sequence joins TRBV6-1 and TRBJ1-5; no firm D call. Here the CDR3 reads CASSEWRLGNQPQHF. The CDR3 DNA reads as TGTGCCAGCAGTGAATGGAGATTAGGCAATCAGCCCCAGCATTTT.